Listed below are T cell receptor beta chains from one sample, sequenced in a study of response to subunit inactivated influenza vaccine. TCRdb re-derived calls from the RT-PCR reads in MiXCR, one entry per CDR3 protein. This table has roughly 180,000 distinct CDR3 sequences, 7.5% to 10% appearing once. The sample was non-naive T cells sorted from PBMCs, taken on the day of vaccination. These receptors came from a man between 45 and 60 years old who received an inactivated influenza vaccine. Each CDR3 is given with its conserved first and last residue. The D gene is left open where the match is weak. Clone sizes are given selectively: once, few, many, or a class where the clone is expanded.

clone_size j_call d_call v_call cdr3_nt cdr3_aa
- TRBJ2-7 - TRBV2 TGTGCCAGCATTCCACGGAGGGACTCCCACTACGAGCAGTACTTC CASIPRRDSHYEQYF
few TRBJ2-3 TRBD2 TRBV7-2 TGTGCCAGCAGCTTAGTAGGCTTAGCGGGAGCAGATACGCAGTATTTT CASSLVGLAGADTQYF
few TRBJ2-7 - TRBV20-1 TGCAGTGCTAGAGATCTCTACGAGGGCGAGCAGTACTTC CSARDLYEGEQYF
many TRBJ2-5 - TRBV5-1 TGCGCCAGCAGCTTAGGTGGGGACGAGCGAGACTTC CASSLGGDERDF
- TRBJ1-1 - TRBV7-8 TGTGCCAGCAGCCCCCGGGGGTCGGGTAAGGCGAACACTGAAGCTTTCTTT CASSPRGSGKANTEAFF
- TRBJ2-5 TRBD1 TRBV6-1 TGTGCCAGCAGAAAACAGGGGTTAGAGACCCAGTACTTC CASRKQGLETQYF
- TRBJ2-5 - TRBV12-3/TRBV12-4 TGTGCCAGCAGCCCCTCTTGGGAAGAGACCCAGTACTTC CASSPSWEETQYF
many TRBJ2-5 - TRBV7-8 TGTGCCAGCAGCTTAACTGCACAGGGCGTAGAGACCCAGTACTTC CASSLTAQGVETQYF
few TRBJ1-1 - TRBV12-3/TRBV12-4 TGTGCCAGCAGACCGCCCGTTGGGGGTAGAACCACTGAAGCTTTCTTT CASRPPVGGRTTEAFF
few TRBJ1-2 TRBD1 TRBV20-1 TGCAGTGCTAGAGCCAGGGACAGGGTGAACTATGGCTACACCTTC CSARARDRVNYGYTF
few TRBJ1-1 - TRBV4-3 TGCGCCAGCAGCCCGACACTGGGTGAGCAGTACTTGAACACTGAAGCTTTCTTT CASSPTLGEQYLNTEAFF
- TRBJ1-2 - TRBV30 TGTGCCTGGAGAGGGACGGGACAAAACTATGGCTACACCTTC CAWRGTGQNYGYTF
few TRBJ1-6 - TRBV25-1 TGTGCCAGCAGTGTACGGGCCGATTCACCCCTCCACTTT CASSVRADSPLHF
- TRBJ1-1 TRBD1 TRBV4-1 TGCGCCAGCAGCCAAGCTTTGGCCGTGACAGGGGGCCGTGCTGAAGCTTTCTTT CASSQALAVTGGRAEAFF
- TRBJ2-1 - TRBV3-1 TGTGCCAGCAGCCAAGAGGGTTCAAATGAGCAGTTCTTC CASSQEGSNEQFF
- TRBJ2-7 TRBD1 TRBV6-2/TRBV6-3 TGTGCCACCGGGGACAGGCCCTCCTACGAGCAGTACTTC CATGDRPSYEQYF
- TRBJ2-7 - TRBV27 TGTGCCAGCAGTTTATCGGGGCGGCCGAATTACGAGCAGTACTTC CASSLSGRPNYEQYF
few TRBJ2-3 - TRBV29-1 TGCAGCGTTGAGTACAGGAAAGATACGCAGTATTTT CSVEYRKDTQYF
few TRBJ2-5 TRBD1 TRBV7-2 TGTGCCAGCAGCTTTCAGACAGGGTCGAGGGAGACCCAGTACTTC CASSFQTGSRETQYF
few TRBJ2-1 - TRBV18 TGTGCCAGCTCCCAGGGGCTAGTCACTGAGCAGTTCTTC CASSQGLVTEQFF
many TRBJ1-2 - TRBV5-1 TGCGCCAGCACCCCTTCTACCGGGGAATCGGCTGGCTACACCTTC CASTPSTGESAGYTF
- TRBJ2-2 TRBD1 TRBV12-3/TRBV12-4 TGTGCCAGCAGCCTGACAGGGGGTTTGTACACCGGGGAGCTGTTTTTT CASSLTGGLYTGELFF
- TRBJ1-6 - TRBV4-1 TGCGCCAGCAGCCAAGGTGTAGGGTCTCTTTCACCCCTCCACTTT CASSQGVGSLSPLHF
few TRBJ1-5 - TRBV7-2 TGTGCCAGCAGCTTAGCACCGGGGCGAGGTCAGCCCCAGCATTTT CASSLAPGRGQPQHF
few TRBJ2-6 - TRBV5-1 TGCGCCAGCAGCCCGGACGGGGCCACTGGGGCCAACGTCCTGACTTTC CASSPDGATGANVLTF
many TRBJ1-3 - TRBV28 TGTGCCAGCAGTTTACAGGCTCGACTCTCTGGAAACACCATATATTTT CASSLQARLSGNTIYF